These T cell receptor beta chains were read from a single sample in a study of beta chain features in type 1 diabetes. Some clones are missing from TCRdb's copy, which holds only in-frame ones; the method was immunoSEQ multiplex PCR. The sample includes more than 300,000 clones, more than 12% of them seen just once. Sequenced material: naive CD4+ T cells from blood. These receptors all come from a woman between 18 and 29 years old in good health. The CDR3 runs from the conserved cysteine through the conserved F or W. Expanded clones are given a class, and other clones once, few, many or no size at all.

J gene | V gene | clone size | CDR3 protein
TRBJ2-7 | TRBV5-1 | NA | CASRGGSDEQYF
TRBJ1-1 | TRBV29-1 | few | CSVEVGGGDTEAFF
TRBJ2-3 | TRBV4-2 | few | CASSQVTGMGADTQYF
TRBJ2-7 | TRBV18 | NA | CASSPTTSGSPYEQYF
TRBJ2-6 | TRBV6-6 | few | CASSYWGAGANVLTF
TRBJ2-5 | TRBV7-6 | few | CASSLGPEIETQYF
TRBJ2-1 | TRBV4-1 | few | CASSQGTSGPYNEQFF
TRBJ1-2 | TRBV7-2 | NA | CASSLAQGGQYGYTF
TRBJ2-5 | TRBV4-1 | NA | CASSQVTAGVFRETQYF
TRBJ1-2 | TRBV19 | few | CASSWDSSNYGYTF
TRBJ2-2 | TRBV28 | few | CASSLGQGLTGELFF
TRBJ1-5 | TRBV6-6 | NA | CASSTSDRGTQPQHF
TRBJ2-5 | TRBV15 | few | CATRRGPLVSRGQETQYF
TRBJ2-1 | TRBV4-1 | NA | CASSQVAGGSSYNEQFF
TRBJ1-2 | TRBV14 | NA | CASSLRQDYGYTF
TRBJ1-1 | TRBV11-2 | NA | CASSLVRQGQYPLGAFF
TRBJ1-2 | TRBV5-1 | NA | CASSFSGTGAFYTF
TRBJ2-3 | TRBV27 | few | CASSGKREGGESTDTQYF
TRBJ1-1 | TRBV23-1 | NA | CASSHHRGTEAFF
TRBJ2-7 | TRBV2 | once | CASGTSVYEQYF
TRBJ2-3 | TRBV28 | NA | CASGEREQGTDTQYF
TRBJ2-7 | TRBV5-4 | NA | CASSRSGSYEQYF
TRBJ2-5 | TRBV29-1 | few | CSGGTSGSFQETQYF
TRBJ2-7 | TRBV29-1 | NA | CSVESKREEIYEQYF
TRBJ2-1 | TRBV11-2 | few | CASSPDTYNEQFF
TRBJ2-7 | TRBV9 | NA | CASSGLGSPREQYF
TRBJ1-3 | TRBV30 | NA | CAGGAGTSGNTIYF
TRBJ1-2 | TRBV4-1 | NA | CASSLTAGQGNYGYTF
TRBJ2-7 | TRBV18 | NA | CASSPKAGGSYEQYF
TRBJ2-1 | TRBV5-4 | few | CASSPGLAGGEQFF
TRBJ2-1 | TRBV6-5 | few | CASSYRGLAGNEQFF
TRBJ1-1 | TRBV20-1 | few | CSGTGYTEAFF
TRBJ2-5 | TRBV15 | few | CATSRGGMALAETQYF
TRBJ1-2 | TRBV30 | few | CAWSGTGVGGYTF
TRBJ1-1 | TRBV5-4 | few | CASSLTRRNTEAFF
TRBJ2-5 | TRBV28 | few | CASSFLLAGGRETQYF
TRBJ2-3 | TRBV4-3 | few | CASSQEGTSGSIADTQYF
TRBJ1-2 | TRBV5-1 | few | CASSLDRGYYGYTF
TRBJ2-1 | TRBV14 | few | CASSHPSESEQFF
TRBJ2-1 | TRBV7-9 | few | CASSQAASGYNEQFF
TRBJ1-5 | TRBV7-8 | NA | CASSSRGKNQPQHF